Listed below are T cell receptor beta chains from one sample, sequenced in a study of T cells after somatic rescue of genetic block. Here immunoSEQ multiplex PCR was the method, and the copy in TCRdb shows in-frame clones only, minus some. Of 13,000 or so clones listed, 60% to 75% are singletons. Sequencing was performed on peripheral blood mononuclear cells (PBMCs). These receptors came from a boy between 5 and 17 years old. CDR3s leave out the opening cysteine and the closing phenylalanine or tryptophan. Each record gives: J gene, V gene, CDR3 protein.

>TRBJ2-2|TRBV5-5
ASSVGHTNTGELF
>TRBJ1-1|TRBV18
ASSPNTEAF
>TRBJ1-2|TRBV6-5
ASSYDGSGGGGYT
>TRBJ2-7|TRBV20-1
RGSGDYEQY
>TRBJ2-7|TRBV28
ASSPWQGSSYEQY
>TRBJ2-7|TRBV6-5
ASSPRTGGPYEQY
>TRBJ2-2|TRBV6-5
AISEWTKTGELF
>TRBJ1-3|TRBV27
ASSLRSSGNTIY
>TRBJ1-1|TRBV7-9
ASSYGGTLNTEAF
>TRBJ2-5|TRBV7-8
ASTLRGTGQETQY
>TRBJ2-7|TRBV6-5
ASSYRGQGLYEQY
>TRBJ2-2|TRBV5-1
ASSLRAIPGELF
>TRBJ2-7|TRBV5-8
ASSLDRGLYEQY
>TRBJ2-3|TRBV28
ASSFEVGGTDTQY
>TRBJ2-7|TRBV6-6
ASSHSNYEQY
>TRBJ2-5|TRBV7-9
ASSLAWRDQETQY
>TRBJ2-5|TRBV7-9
ASSLRTGKETQY
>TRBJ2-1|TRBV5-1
ASSLAWVPGSYNEQF
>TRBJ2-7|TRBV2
ASSAWRTKYEQY
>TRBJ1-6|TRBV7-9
ASSFPTDGSPLH
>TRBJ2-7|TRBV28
ASSFTLAGAYEQY
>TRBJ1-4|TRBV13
ASSLLGQGSSGGEKLF
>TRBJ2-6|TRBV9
ASNFDGSRANVLT
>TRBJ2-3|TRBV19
ASSIYGPDTQY
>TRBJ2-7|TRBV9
ASSVGQNYEQY
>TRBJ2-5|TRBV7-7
ASSRFRAGETQY
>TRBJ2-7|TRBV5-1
ASAGGAGAYEQY
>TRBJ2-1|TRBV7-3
ASSLMGRKTSNEQF
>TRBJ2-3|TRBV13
ASSFVAGVEADTQY
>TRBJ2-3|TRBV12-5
ASGPGTWNTQY
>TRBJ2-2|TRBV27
ASSLISPIVTGELF
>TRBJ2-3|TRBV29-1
SVEDGDYADTQY
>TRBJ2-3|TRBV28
ASSSGSADTQY
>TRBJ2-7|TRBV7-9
ASSPSGTAFGEQY
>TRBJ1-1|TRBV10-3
AISGGWTEAF
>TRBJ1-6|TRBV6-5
ASSGDAPLLRALH
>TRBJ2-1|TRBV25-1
ASRSPRTASYNEQF
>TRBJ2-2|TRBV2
ASKREAIGELF
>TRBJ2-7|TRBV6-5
ASRRTGVDSYEQY
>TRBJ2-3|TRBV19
ASSTSWGQGTDTQY
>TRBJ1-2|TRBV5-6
ASSVGGWDYGYT
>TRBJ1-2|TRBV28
ASSLPTAYGYT
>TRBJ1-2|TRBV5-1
ASSLVPLWGGGYT
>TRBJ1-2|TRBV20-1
SVQAAAGT
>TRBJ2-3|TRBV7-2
ASSFSDSYTQY
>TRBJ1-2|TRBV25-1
ASSESGIVGYGYT
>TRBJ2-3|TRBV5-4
ASSLTGTSGRGGTDTQY
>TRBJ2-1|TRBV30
AYTVGSYNEQF
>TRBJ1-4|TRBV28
ASSPGTQANEKLF
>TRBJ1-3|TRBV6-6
ASSYGGRNTIY
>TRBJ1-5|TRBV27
ASSFSSFNQPQH
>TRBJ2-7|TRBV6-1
ASSEATGQGVYEQY
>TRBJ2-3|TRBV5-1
ASRAGGPDTQY
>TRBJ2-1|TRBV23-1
ASKGKGRYNEQF
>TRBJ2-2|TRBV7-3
ASSPTGEGGELF
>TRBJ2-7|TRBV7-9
ASTSRDTQHEQY
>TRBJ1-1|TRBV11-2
ASSQNTEAF
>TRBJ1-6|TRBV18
ASSARDGGPYNSPLH
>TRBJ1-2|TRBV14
ASSQDLTGGMYGYT